This section outlines one TCR beta chain sequence together with its context. Healthy HIV-negative adults with no recent acute infections or vaccinations were recruited as donors. This table comes from immunoSEQ multiplex PCR, and its TCRdb copy is limited to in-frame clones, with some not included. Among approximately 500,000 clones listed, roughly 95% were seen once. This sample is part of a study of shared clonotypes between healthy human individuals. The source material was naive CD4+ T cells sorted from blood. Subset described: CD45RA+ positively selected. This receptor was identified in a woman aged 30 to 39 in good health.

The CDR3 nucleotides read TGTGCCAGCAGCCCCGGACGGAACACTGAAGCTTTCTTT. It specifies CASSPGRNTEAFF. The genes are TRBV7-9 and TRBJ1-1; D unresolved. V lost 5 bases to trimming and J lost 1 base, with 8 bases between them. Germline V gives CDR1 SEHNR, CDR2 FQNEAQ (reference sequence). The CDR3 contains 13 residues.